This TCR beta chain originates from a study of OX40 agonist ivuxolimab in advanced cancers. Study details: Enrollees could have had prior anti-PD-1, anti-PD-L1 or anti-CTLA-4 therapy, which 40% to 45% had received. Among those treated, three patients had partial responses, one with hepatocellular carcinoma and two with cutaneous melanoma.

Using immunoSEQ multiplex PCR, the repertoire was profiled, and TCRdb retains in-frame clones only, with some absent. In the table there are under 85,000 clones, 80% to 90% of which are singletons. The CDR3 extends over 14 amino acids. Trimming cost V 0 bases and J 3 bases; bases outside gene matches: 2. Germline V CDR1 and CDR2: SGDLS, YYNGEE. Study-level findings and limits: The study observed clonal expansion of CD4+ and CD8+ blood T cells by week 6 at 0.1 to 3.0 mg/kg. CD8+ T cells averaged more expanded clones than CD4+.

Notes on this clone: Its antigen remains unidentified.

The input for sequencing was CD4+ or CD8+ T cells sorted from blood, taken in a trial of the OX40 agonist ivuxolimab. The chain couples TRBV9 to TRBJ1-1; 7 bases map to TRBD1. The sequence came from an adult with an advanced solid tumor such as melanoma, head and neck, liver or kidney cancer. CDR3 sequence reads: CASSVGQGDTEAFF. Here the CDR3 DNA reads TGTGCCAGCAGCGTAGGGCAGGGGGACACTGAAGCTTTCTTT.